This T cell receptor beta chain was identified during a study of CD8+ T cells in alopecia areata. Germline V lookup: CDR1 SQVTM, CDR2 ANQGSEA. The CDR3 has 12 amino acids. The V end lost 4 bases, the J end lost 4 bases, and 8 bases lay between the germline ends. Overall study results and limits: In scalp and blood, many expanded lesional clones persisted during tofacitinib.

Treatment reported: oral pan-JAK inhibitor, 5-10 mg twice daily. The authors extracted RNA and reverse transcribed it into cDNA as the sequencing template. The data were produced by immunoSEQ multiplex PCR, yet TCRdb's version contains in-frame clones alone and is incomplete. The sample includes roughly 200,000 clones, around half of them seen just once. About this clone itself: Antigen unknown.

The receptor was isolated from a human donor with alopecia areata. The sample in question was CD8+ T cells sorted from blood, obtained at week 24, from a patient treated with tofacitinib. This chain uses TRBV29-1 with TRBJ1-3; D is uncertain. The CDR3 spells CSVVPDGNTIYF. In nucleotides, the CDR3 is TGCAGCGTTGTCCCAGACGGAAACACCATATATTTT.